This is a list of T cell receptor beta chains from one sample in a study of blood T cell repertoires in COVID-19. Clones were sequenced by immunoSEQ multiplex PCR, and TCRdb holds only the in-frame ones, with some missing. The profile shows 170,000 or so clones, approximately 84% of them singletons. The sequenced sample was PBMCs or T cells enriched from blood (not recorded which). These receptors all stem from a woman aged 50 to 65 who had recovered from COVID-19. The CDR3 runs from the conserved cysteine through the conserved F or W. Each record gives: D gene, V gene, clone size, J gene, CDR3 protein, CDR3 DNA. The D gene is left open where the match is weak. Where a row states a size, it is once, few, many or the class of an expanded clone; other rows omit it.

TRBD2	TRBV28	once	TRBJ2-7	CASSLSSSGRAEQYF	TGTGCCAGCAGTTTAAGCTCTAGCGGGAGGGCCGAGCAGTACTTC
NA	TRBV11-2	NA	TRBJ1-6	CASSSLYNSPLHF	TGTGCCAGCAGTTCCCTCTATAATTCACCCCTCCACTTT
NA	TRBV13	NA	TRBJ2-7	CASRIAEISSYEQYF	TGTGCCAGCAGAATAGCGGAGATAAGCTCCTACGAGCAGTACTTC
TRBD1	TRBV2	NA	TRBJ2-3	CASKRQGITDTQYF	TGTGCCAGCAAACGACAGGGGATCACAGATACGCAGTATTTT
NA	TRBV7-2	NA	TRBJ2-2	CASSSFTRVAGELFF	TGTGCCAGCAGCTCATTTACTAGGGTGGCCGGGGAGCTGTTTTTT
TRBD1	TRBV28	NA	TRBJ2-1	CASSLATGQVGPMKQFF	TGTGCCAGCAGTTTAGCCACGGGACAGGTTGGGCCAATGAAGCAGTTCTTC
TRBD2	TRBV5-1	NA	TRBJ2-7	CASSLGLAGVYEQYF	TGCGCCAGCAGCCTAGGGCTAGCGGGAGTGTACGAGCAGTACTTC
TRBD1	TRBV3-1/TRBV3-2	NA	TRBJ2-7	CASVGQEYSYEQYF	TGTGCCTCAGTGGGACAGGAATACTCCTACGAGCAGTACTTC
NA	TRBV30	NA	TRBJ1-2	CAWRDRTADTRLSFYGYTF	TGTGCCTGGAGGGACCGGACAGCCGATACCCGTCTCTCCTTCTATGGCTACACCTTC
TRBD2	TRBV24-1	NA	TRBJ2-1	CATSDPPREGYNEQFF	TGTGCCACCAGTGATCCCCCCCGGGAGGGATACAATGAGCAGTTCTTC
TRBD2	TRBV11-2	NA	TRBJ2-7	CASSSITGTRHYEQYF	TGTGCCAGCAGCTCGATCACCGGGACTAGACATTACGAGCAGTACTTC
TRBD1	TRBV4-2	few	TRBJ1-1	CASSQAPWDSEAFF	TGTGCCAGCAGCCAAGCCCCCTGGGACAGCGAAGCTTTCTTT
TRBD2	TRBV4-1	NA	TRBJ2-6	CASSRLASRGPGANVLTF	TGCGCCAGCAGCCGACTAGCGTCCAGAGGCCCTGGGGCCAACGTCCTGACTTTC
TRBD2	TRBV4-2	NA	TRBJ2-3	CASSQILARELPDTQYF	TGTGCCAGCAGCCAGATTCTGGCGCGGGAGCTCCCAGATACGCAGTATTTT
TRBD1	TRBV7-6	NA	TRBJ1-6	CASSLAGTGGTPLHF	TGTGCCAGCAGCTTAGCCGGGACAGGGGGGACTCCCCTCCACTTT
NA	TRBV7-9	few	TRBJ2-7	CASSPDSYYEQYF	TGTGCCAGCAGCCCGGACAGTTACTACGAGCAGTACTTC